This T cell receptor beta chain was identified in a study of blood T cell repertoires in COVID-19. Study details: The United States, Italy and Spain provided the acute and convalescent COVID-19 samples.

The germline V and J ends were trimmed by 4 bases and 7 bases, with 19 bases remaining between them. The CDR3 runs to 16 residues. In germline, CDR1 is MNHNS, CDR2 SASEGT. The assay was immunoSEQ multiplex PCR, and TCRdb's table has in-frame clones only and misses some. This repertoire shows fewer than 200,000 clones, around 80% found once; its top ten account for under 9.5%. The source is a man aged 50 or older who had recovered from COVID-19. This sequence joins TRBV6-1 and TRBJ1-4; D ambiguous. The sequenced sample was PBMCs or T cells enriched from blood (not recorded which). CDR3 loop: CASSGRRSATGEKLFF. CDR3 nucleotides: TGTGCCAGCAGTGGCCGACGTTCTGCGACGGGTGAAAAACTGTTTTTT.